A selection of T cell receptor beta chains follows, all from one sample in a study of blood T cell repertoires in COVID-19. The method was immunoSEQ multiplex PCR; TCRdb's version includes in-frame clones alone and lacks a portion of them. The sample has around 130,000 clones; roughly 84% are singletons. The sequenced sample was peripheral blood. The receptors derive from a woman older than 75 with acute or convalescent COVID-19. The CDR3 runs from the conserved cysteine through the conserved F or W. D genes are given only for firm matches. Only some rows state a clone size, as once, few, many or a class for expanded clones.

clone size	V gene	J gene	D gene	CDR3 protein	CDR3 DNA
-	TRBV19	TRBJ1-1	TRBD1	CASKRTGTEAFF	TGTGCCAGTAAGAGGACAGGCACTGAAGCTTTCTTT
-	TRBV19	TRBJ1-4	-	CASSPGGVPNEKLFF	TGTGCCAGTAGCCCGGGGGGGGTTCCTAATGAAAAACTGTTTTTT
-	TRBV30	TRBJ1-2	-	CAWSLGQVYGYTF	TGTGCCTGGAGTTTGGGGCAGGTATATGGCTACACCTTC
-	TRBV27	TRBJ2-4	-	CASSLAGLAKNIQYF	TGTGCCAGCAGTTTGGCAGGCCTAGCCAAAAACATTCAGTACTTC
-	TRBV2	TRBJ2-2	-	CASSEANVGTPRSGELFF	TGTGCCAGCAGTGAAGCAAACGTCGGGACTCCCAGGTCCGGGGAGCTGTTTTTT
-	TRBV19	TRBJ1-5	-	CASSRDPGNQPQHF	TGTGCCAGTAGTCGGGATCCGGGCAATCAGCCCCAGCATTTT
few	TRBV3-1/TRBV3-2	TRBJ2-5	TRBD1	CASSHGTGRETQYF	TGTGCCAGCAGCCACGGGACAGGGAGGGAGACCCAGTACTTC
once	TRBV4-1	TRBJ2-5	-	CASSPKHSGSGQETQYF	TGCGCCAGCAGCCCCAAACATAGTGGGAGTGGGCAAGAGACCCAGTACTTC
-	TRBV4-3	TRBJ2-1	TRBD2	CASSQDRLASYNEQFF	TGCGCCAGCAGCCAAGATCGACTAGCGTCCTACAATGAGCAGTTCTTC
-	TRBV5-1	TRBJ2-5	-	CASSLAEWETQYF	TGCGCCAGCAGCTTGGCCGAGTGGGAGACCCAGTACTTC
-	TRBV5-4	TRBJ2-6	TRBD1	CASSVDRDPGANVLTF	TGTGCCAGCAGCGTTGACAGGGATCCTGGGGCCAACGTCCTGACTTTC
-	TRBV12-3/TRBV12-4	TRBJ1-2	-	CASSLYQTFGYTF	TGTGCCAGCAGTTTATACCAGACTTTTGGCTACACCTTC
-	TRBV6-5	TRBJ2-7	TRBD1	CASSFTGADLSYEQYF	TGTGCCAGCAGTTTCACAGGGGCCGACCTATCCTACGAGCAGTACTTC
-	TRBV7-2	TRBJ2-3	-	CASSLGAFAYF	TGTGCCAGCAGCTTAGGAGCATTTGCGTATTTT
once	TRBV4-3	TRBJ1-1	-	CASSRNRGTEAFF	TGCGCCAGCAGCCGCAATCGAGGCACTGAAGCTTTCTTT
-	TRBV14	TRBJ1-2	-	CASSQGGGAGGYTF	TGTGCCAGCAGCCAAGGCGGGGGGGCTGGAGGCTACACCTTC
-	TRBV3-1/TRBV3-2	TRBJ1-6	-	CASSQTVYNSPLHF	TGTGCCAGCAGCCAAACAGTCTATAATTCACCCCTCCACTTT
-	TRBV11-2	TRBJ1-2	TRBD1	CASSPPTGYGYTF	TGTGCCAGCAGCCCCCCGACAGGGTATGGCTACACCTTC
once	TRBV6-5	TRBJ1-1	TRBD1	CASSYGDRENTEAFF	TGTGCCAGCAGTTATGGGGACAGGGAGAACACTGAAGCTTTCTTT
once	TRBV13	TRBJ2-1	TRBD1	CASSSGQVVSYNEQFF	TGTGCCAGCAGCTCCGGACAGGTGGTCTCCTACAATGAGCAGTTCTTC
-	TRBV11-2	TRBJ2-1	TRBD2	CASSLTSGRLNEQFF	TGTGCCAGCAGCTTAACTAGCGGGAGACTCAATGAGCAGTTCTTC
-	TRBV7-9	TRBJ1-1	-	CASSLFAQNTEAFF	TGTGCCAGCAGCTTATTCGCACAGAACACTGAAGCTTTCTTT
once	TRBV6-5	TRBJ1-3	-	CASSYSSPSGNTIYF	TGTGCCAGCAGTTACTCTAGCCCCTCTGGAAACACCATATATTTT
few	TRBV7-2	TRBJ2-3	TRBD2	CASSYWGSGGQTDTQYF	TGTGCCAGCAGCTACTGGGGTAGCGGGGGGCAGACAGATACGCAGTATTTT
-	TRBV5-1	TRBJ2-1	TRBD2	CASSSLAGAYNEQFF	TGCGCCAGCAGCTCCTTAGCGGGGGCCTACAATGAGCAGTTCTTC
-	TRBV5-4	TRBJ2-1	TRBD1	CASSLRGQGNEQFF	TGTGCCAGCAGCTTGAGGGGGCAGGGAAATGAGCAGTTCTTC